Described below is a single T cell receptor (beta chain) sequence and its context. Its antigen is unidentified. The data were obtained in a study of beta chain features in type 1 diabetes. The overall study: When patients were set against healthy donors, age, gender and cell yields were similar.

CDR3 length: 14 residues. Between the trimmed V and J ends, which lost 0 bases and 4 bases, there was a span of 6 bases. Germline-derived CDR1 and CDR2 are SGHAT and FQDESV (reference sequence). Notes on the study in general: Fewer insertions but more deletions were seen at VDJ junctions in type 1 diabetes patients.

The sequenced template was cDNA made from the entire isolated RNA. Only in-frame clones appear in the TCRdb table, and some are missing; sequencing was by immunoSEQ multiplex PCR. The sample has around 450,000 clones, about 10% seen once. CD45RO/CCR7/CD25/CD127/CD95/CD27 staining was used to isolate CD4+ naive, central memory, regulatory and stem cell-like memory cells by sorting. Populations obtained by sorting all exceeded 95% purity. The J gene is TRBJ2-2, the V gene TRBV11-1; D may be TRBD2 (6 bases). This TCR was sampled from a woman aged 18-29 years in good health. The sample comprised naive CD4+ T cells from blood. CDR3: CASSLARGTGELFF. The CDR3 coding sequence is TGTGCCAGCAGCTTAGCGCGGGGCACCGGGGAGCTGTTTTTT.